This T cell receptor (beta chain) came from a study of patients and donors after allogeneic stem cell transplantation. The CDR3 covers 18 residues. The junction had 20 bases not matched to a gene; V was cut back by 7 bases and J by 8 bases. In germline, CDR1 is KGHDR, CDR2 SFDVKD. TCRdb redid the calling of the RT-PCR reads with MiXCR, one entry per CDR3 protein. The table includes over 350,000 distinct CDR3 sequences, approximately 16% detected once. The source is a human donor who was either an allogeneic HSCT recipient or a stem cell or donor lymphocyte infusion donor (not recorded which). It is not recorded whose cells these are; they may come from a transplant donor. The sample taken for sequencing was blood, either unsorted or a sorted T cell fraction (not recorded which). The V call is TRBV24-1, the J call TRBJ2-1, with 9 bases matching TRBD1. The CDR3: CATRTYRGRGEKVDEQFF. For the CDR3, the DNA is TGTGCCACCAGGACCTACAGGGGGCGCGGGGAGAAGGTAGATGAGCAGTTCTTC.